This T cell receptor (beta chain) appears in the sequencing data of a study of T cell clonotyping in hematopoietic cell transplantation. Of note for this clone: Its target is not known.

Assay used: immunoSEQ multiplex PCR; TCRdb lists only in-frame clones, some missing. The table has over 6,000 clones, about 86% seen once. Study-level points and caveats: Few recipient clonotypes overlapped donors; over 97% were de novo at given depth. After transplant, recipient diversity fell while pathologically expanded clonotypes grew through day 180.

The TCR comes from a female patient aged 40 to 55 who had an allogeneic stem cell transplant from a related donor, so the T cells may come from the graft donor. Some clones in this sample may be carry-over from other donors' samples. The sample consisted of peripheral blood mononuclear cells, taken 100 days after allogeneic stem cell transplant.

CDR3 in amino acids: CACGDYEQYF. CDR3 nucleotides: TGTGCCTGTGGAGACTACGAGCAGTACTTC. The gene calls are TRBV30 and TRBJ2-7, with D uncertain. The CDR3 length is 10 residues. Germline CDR1 and CDR2: GTSNPN and SVGIG (reference sequence). Trimming stripped 6 bases from V and 3 bases from J, with 6 bases between.